This TCR beta chain was identified during a study of beta chain features in type 1 diabetes. Broader study findings: The naive, central memory and Treg TCRB repertoires looked more alike in patients than they did in healthy donors. Patients with type 1 diabetes carried fewer insertions and had more deletions at their VDJ junctions. With patients and controls alike, PCR might favor shorter templates to an equal degree.

This clone was recorded a few times. Its antigen is unknown. In germline, CDR1 is SGDLS, CDR2 YYNGEE. The CDR3 totals 14 residues. The V segment lost 0 bases and the J segment 7 bases; nucleotides outside the gene matches: 4. Sequenced material consisted of expressed TCRB transcripts (all of the isolated RNA was reverse transcribed). Sequencing used immunoSEQ multiplex PCR; TCRdb keeps in-frame clones, though not all of them. The sample includes hundreds of thousands of clones, about 32% of them seen just once. The rearrangement uses TRBV9 and TRBJ2-1; 7 bases map to TRBD2. The source material was naive CD4+ T cells from blood. The clonotype was recovered from a man between 18 and 29 years old in good health. The CDR3 sequence: CASSVARAGNEQFF. DNA for the CDR3: TGTGCCAGCAGCGTAGCCAGAGCGGGGAATGAGCAGTTCTTC.